A single sample gave rise to the 26 T cell receptor beta chains below, sequenced in a study of shared clonotypes between healthy human individuals. In the naive CD8 group, cells lacked CD45RO and were positively selected for CCR7, so terminally differentiated effector memory CD45RA+ cells were left out. The repertoire was sequenced with immunoSEQ multiplex PCR; TCRdb's copy has only in-frame clones and lacks some. The sample carries hundreds of thousands of clones, roughly 98% recorded once. Source material: naive CD8+ T cells sorted from blood. All receptors derive from a man younger than 40 in good health.

The chain links TRBV6-7 to TRBJ2-7, with D maybe TRBD1 (7 bases). TRBV6-7 is given ORF status, its function remaining uncertain. The V end was cut by 7 bases, the J end by 0 bases, with 19 bases between. The CDR3 runs 16 residues. CDR3 nucleotides: TGTGCCAGCACTATAAGGGAGGACAGGAACTCCTACGAGCAGTACTTC. Residues: CASTIREDRNSYEQYF.

The rearrangement links TRBV7-2 to TRBJ2-7; 8 nucleotides agree with TRBD2. Germline values: CDR1 SGHTA, CDR2 FQGNSA. The V segment lost 1 base and the J segment 0 bases; nucleotides outside the gene matches: 5. This CDR3 comprises 16 residues. The CDR3 DNA is TGTGCCAGCAGCTTAGACCTAGCGGGTCTCTCCTACGAGCAGTACTTC. Translating gives CASSLDLAGLSYEQYF. Supplemented by reference TRBV7-2 and TRBJ2-7, the full variable domain reads GAGVSQSPSNKVTEKGKDVELRCDPISGHTALYWYRQSLGQGLEFLIYFQGNSAPDKSGLPSDRFSAERTGGSVSTLTIQRTQQEDSAVYLCASSLDLAGLSYEQYFGPGTRLTVT.

This clone was found once. An end of the junction differs from the germline gene, which may be a read error. The chain uses TRBV7-7 and TRBJ2-1; weak D call: TRBD2 (6 bases). Germline CDR1 is SSHAT and CDR2 is FNYEAQ (reference sequence). This CDR3 comprises 15 residues. CDR3: CASSEVAASYNEQFF. The CDR3 bases are TGTGCTAGCAGCGAAGTAGCGGCATCCTACAATGAGCAGTTCTTC.

The CDR3 reads CASSQVWGSNTEAFF. As DNA, the CDR3 is TGCGCCAGCAGCCAAGTTTGGGGCAGTAACACTGAAGCTTTCTTT. This chain joins TRBV4-3 and TRBJ1-1; TRBD1 might be the D (5 bases). The CDR3 contains 15 residues. Germline V gives CDR1 LGHNA, CDR2 YSLEER. Trimming cost V 1 base and J 2 bases, with 11 bases left between them.

The chain joins TRBV29-1 to TRBJ2-1; 7 positions match TRBD2. The ends lost 6 bases at V and 9 bases at J; junction bases unmatched: 8. Germline V gene lookup returns CDR1 SQVTM and CDR2 ANQGSEA. CDR3 length: 12 amino acids. Here the CDR3 reads CSVGTMRAEQFF. CDR3 DNA sequence: TGCAGCGTGGGGACTATGAGGGCTGAGCAGTTCTTC.

The chain uses TRBV5-5 and TRBJ2-7; 9 nucleotides match TRBD2. The CDR3 extends over 15 amino acids. Per the germline V gene, CDR1 is SGHKS and CDR2 is YYEKEE (reference sequence). The ends lost 4 bases at V and 3 bases at J; junction bases unmatched: 8. CDR3 protein: CASSVGRTSDYEQYF. The CDR3 DNA reads TGTGCCAGCAGCGTTGGGCGGACTAGCGACTACGAGCAGTACTTC.

The V gene is TRBV10-3, the J gene TRBJ2-7; D gene uncertain. The germline V and J ends were trimmed by 0 bases and 0 bases, with 12 bases remaining between them. CDR1 is ENHRY, CDR2 SYGVKD, per germline. CDR3 length: 16 residues. The CDR3 loop reads CAISESGDTSSYEQYF. The DNA of the CDR3 is TGTGCCATCAGTGAGTCGGGCGACACGAGCTCCTACGAGCAGTACTTC.

The chain carries TRBV27 and TRBJ1-2, with D unresolved. Trimming left V 4 bases short and J 2 bases short, with 8 bases between. The length of the CDR3 is 13 residues. The V gene's germline CDR1 is MNHEY and CDR2 SMNVEV (reference sequence). As DNA, the CDR3 is TGTGCCAGCAGTTCCCACAGAAACTATGGCTACACCTTC. It codes for CASSSHRNYGYTF.

The chain is built from TRBV13 and TRBJ1-4; the D is unclear. Trimming shortened V by 7 bases and J by 5 bases, and 11 bases separated the two germline ends. The CDR3 has 13 residues. Germline CDR1 reads PRHDT; CDR2 reads FYEKMQ (reference sequence). CDR3 sequence reads: CASTGSGNEKLFF. In DNA form, the CDR3 reads TGTGCCAGCACCGGGTCCGGGAATGAAAAACTGTTTTTT.

This chain joins TRBV11-2 and TRBJ1-1; 7 nucleotides agree with TRBD1. The CDR3 loop spans 15 amino acids. In germline, CDR1 is SGHAT, CDR2 FQNNGV. V shed 4 bases, J shed 0 bases, and the junction held 5 bases outside the gene matches. CDR3 in amino acids: CASSSSGTVNTEAFF. The CDR3 nucleotides read TGTGCCAGCAGCTCTTCCGGGACAGTGAACACTGAAGCTTTCTTT.

The V call is TRBV2, the J call TRBJ2-1, with TRBD2 identical over 11 bases. Losses at the gene ends were 10 bases for V and 8 bases for J; bases not matched to a gene: 13. Germline CDR1 SNHLY, CDR2 FYNNEI. The CDR3 is 15 residues long. The CDR3 loop reads CATTKETSGIYEQFF. Here the CDR3 DNA reads TGTGCCACCACAAAGGAGACTAGCGGGATATATGAGCAGTTCTTC.

V usage is TRBV7-9 and J usage is TRBJ1-1, with 7 bases aligning to TRBD1. After removal of 3 bases from V and 3 bases from J, the junction contained 16 bases not matched to a gene. This CDR3 is 18 amino acids long. Germline values: CDR1 SEHNR, CDR2 FQNEAQ (reference sequence). The CDR3 loop reads CASSFSRAEGAVDTEAFF. The CDR3 bases are TGTGCCAGCAGCTTCTCTCGCGCGGAGGGGGCGGTTGACACTGAAGCTTTCTTT.

The rearrangement uses TRBV2 and TRBJ2-1; TRBD1 or TRBD2 may be the D gene (5 bases each). CDR3 length equals 15 residues. Per germline, CDR1 SNHLY and CDR2 FYNNEI. The V end was cut by 6 bases, the J end by 8 bases, with 20 bases between. The CDR3 coding sequence is TGTGCCAGCAGAGATAGGGACCCGAACGTCTATGAGCAGTTCTTC. It encodes CASRDRDPNVYEQFF.

The chain recombines TRBV7-9 with TRBJ2-5; D uncertain. Germline loops: CDR1 SEHNR, CDR2 FQNEAQ (reference sequence). V was pared by 2 bases and J by 1 base, with 8 bases between. The CDR3 loop spans 14 amino acids. The CDR3 loop is CASSLPNVQETQYF. CDR3 DNA: TGTGCCAGCAGCTTACCTAATGTCCAAGAGACCCAGTACTTC.

The chain recombines TRBV4-1 with TRBJ1-4; D ambiguous. Germline lookup yields CDR1 MGHRA and CDR2 YSYEKL. Trimming removed 4 bases from V and 6 bases from J, with 9 bases in between. The CDR3 sequence is 13 residues long. Here the CDR3 reads CASSPGFDEKLFF. As DNA, the CDR3 is TGCGCCAGCAGCCCCGGGTTCGATGAAAAACTGTTTTTT.

This chain links TRBV6-6 with TRBJ2-7; 7 positions agree with TRBD1. V shed 4 bases, J shed 7 bases, and the junction held 7 bases outside the gene matches. The CDR3 spans 13 residues. CDR1 and CDR2 from the germline V gene are MNHNY and SVGAGI (reference sequence). As DNA, the CDR3 is TGTGCCAGCAGTTTGGTAGGGGGCGAGGAGCAGTACTTC. Translation gives CASSLVGGEEQYF.

This sequence joins TRBV7-8 and TRBJ2-7, with a possible D match to TRBD1 (6 bases). CDR1 and CDR2 (germline): SGHVS, FQNEAQ. The CDR3 spans 15 residues. V gave up 6 bases and J gave up 0 bases, with 15 bases separating them. The CDR3 DNA reads as TGTGCCAGCAGTCCATACAGGGACCGCTCCTACGAGCAGTACTTC. Residues: CASSPYRDRSYEQYF. The full variable domain, with the rest looked up from reference TRBV7-8 and TRBJ2-7, is GAGVSQSPRYKVAKRGQDVALRCDPISGHVSLFWYQQALGQGPEFLTYFQNEAQLDKSGLPSDRFFAERPEGSVSTLKIQRTQQEDSAVYLCASSPYRDRSYEQYFGPGTRLTVT.

The chain joins TRBV9 to TRBJ2-1; D is unclear. Germline-derived CDR1 and CDR2 are SGDLS and YYNGEE. The CDR3 extends over 11 amino acids. Trimming removed 4 bases from V and 5 bases from J, with 4 bases in between. This CDR3 reads CASSKDNEQFF. The CDR3 DNA sequence: TGTGCCAGCAGCAAAGACAATGAGCAGTTCTTC.

The table lists this clone with a count of one. The rearrangement joins TRBV29-1 to TRBJ2-7, with 8 bases identical to TRBD1. The CDR3 length is 13 residues. Germline trimming cut 5 bases from V and 1 base from J; bases unmatched to any gene: 4. Germline values: CDR1 SQVTM, CDR2 ANQGSEA. CDR3 amino acids: CSVMDRVSYEQYF. The CDR3 DNA is TGCAGCGTTATGGACAGGGTTTCCTACGAGCAGTACTTC.

This clone was seen just once. The chain links TRBV14 to TRBJ2-7, with a tentative D call TRBD1 (6 bases). The CDR3 runs 18 residues. Trimming removed 5 bases at V and 3 bases at J, with 26 bases between. Germline V lookup: CDR1 SGHDN, CDR2 FVKESK. The CDR3 nucleotides are TGTGCCAGCAGCGCCCGGCCAGGACAGCCCAGGAGTGACTACGAGCAGTACTTC. It encodes CASSARPGQPRSDYEQYF.

V usage is TRBV7-9 and J usage is TRBJ2-1; TRBD2 aligns across 14 bases. V trimming: 5 bases; J trimming: 9 bases; junction bases outside the gene matches: 6. CDR1 is SEHNR, CDR2 FQNEAQ, per germline (reference sequence). The CDR3 totals 15 residues. The CDR3 spells CASSQGTSGSREQFF. In nucleotides, the CDR3 is TGTGCCAGCAGCCAAGGGACTAGCGGGAGTCGTGAGCAGTTCTTC.

This rearrangement joins TRBV30 to TRBJ2-7; 8 nucleotides line up with TRBD1. V lost 1 base and J lost 6; bases outside the gene matches: 8. Germline V gives CDR1 GTSNPN, CDR2 SVGIG (reference sequence). CDR3 length: 14 residues. The CDR3 loop reads CAWSAGQGLGEQYF. DNA for the CDR3: TGTGCCTGGAGTGCCGGACAGGGTCTGGGCGAGCAGTACTTC.

CDR3 DNA sequence: TGTGCCAGCAGCTATGGGACAGAAGAGACCCAGTACTTC. Amino acid sequence: CASSYGTEETQYF. V is TRBV7-9 and J is TRBJ2-5; 7 bases map to TRBD1. The CDR3 runs 13 residues. After removal of 4 bases from V and 3 bases from J, the junction contained 2 bases not matched to a gene. Looked up from germline, CDR1 is SEHNR and CDR2 is FQNEAQ (reference sequence).

The chain is built from TRBV5-4 and TRBJ2-7; 11 bases align to TRBD2. J gave up 3 bases and V 0 bases, and 2 bases lay outside the gene matches. The CDR3 covers 15 residues. Germline-derived CDR1 and CDR2 are SGHNT and YYREEE (reference sequence). Here the CDR3 reads CASSLGTSGYYEQYF. CDR3 in DNA: TGTGCCAGCAGCTTGGGGACTAGCGGGTACTACGAGCAGTACTTC.

V is TRBV4-1 and J is TRBJ2-3; 8 bases line up with TRBD1. Per germline, CDR1 MGHRA and CDR2 YSYEKL. The V segment lost 1 base and the J segment 4 bases; nucleotides outside the gene matches: 10. The CDR3 has 17 amino acids. The CDR3 region has the DNA TGCGCCAGCAGCCAAGTCCCCCAGGGGGCGCGGGCAGATACGCAGTATTTT. Its protein product is CASSQVPQGARADTQYF.

The CDR3 region has the DNA TGTGCCAGCAGCAGGTGGGAAAACTTCTACGAGCAGTACTTC. Residues: CASSRWENFYEQYF. V and J are TRBV9 and TRBJ2-7; no reliable D call. CDR1 and CDR2 from the germline V gene are SGDLS and YYNGEE. The CDR3 covers 14 residues. Trimming took 4 bases from V and 3 from J, leaving 14 bases between them.